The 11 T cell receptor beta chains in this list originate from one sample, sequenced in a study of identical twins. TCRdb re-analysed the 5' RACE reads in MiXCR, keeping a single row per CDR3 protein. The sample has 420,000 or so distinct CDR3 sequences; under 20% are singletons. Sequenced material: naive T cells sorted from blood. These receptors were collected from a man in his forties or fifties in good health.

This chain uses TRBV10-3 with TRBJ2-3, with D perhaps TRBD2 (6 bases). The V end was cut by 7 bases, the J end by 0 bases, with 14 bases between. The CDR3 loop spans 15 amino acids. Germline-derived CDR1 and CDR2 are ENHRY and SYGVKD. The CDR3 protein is CAIKRTTSSTDTQYF. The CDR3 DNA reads TGTGCCATCAAAAGGACTACATCTAGCACAGATACGCAGTATTTT.

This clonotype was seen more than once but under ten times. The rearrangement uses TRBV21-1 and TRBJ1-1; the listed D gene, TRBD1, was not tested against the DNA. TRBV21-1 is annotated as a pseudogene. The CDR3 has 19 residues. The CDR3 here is CASSKPTSPDRGMNTEAFF. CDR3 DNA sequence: TGTGCCAGCAGCAAACCAACCTCCCCGGACAGGGGTATGAACACTGAAGCTTTCTTT.

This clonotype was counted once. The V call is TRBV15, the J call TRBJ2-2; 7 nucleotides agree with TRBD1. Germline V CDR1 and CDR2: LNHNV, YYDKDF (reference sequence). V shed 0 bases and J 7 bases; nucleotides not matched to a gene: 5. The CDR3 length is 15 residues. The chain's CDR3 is CATSRDEGGSGELFF. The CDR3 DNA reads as TGTGCCACCAGCAGAGATGAAGGGGGCAGCGGGGAGCTGTTTTTT.

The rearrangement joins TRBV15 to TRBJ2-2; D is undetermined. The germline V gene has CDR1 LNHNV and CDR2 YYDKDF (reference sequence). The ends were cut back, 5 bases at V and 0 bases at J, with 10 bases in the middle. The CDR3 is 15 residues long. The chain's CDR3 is CATSPPGTNTGELFF. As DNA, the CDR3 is TGTGCCACCAGCCCCCCCGGTACGAACACCGGGGAGCTGTTTTTT. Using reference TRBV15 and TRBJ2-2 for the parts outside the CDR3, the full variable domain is DAMVIQNPRYQVTQFGKPVTLSCSQTLNHNVMYWYQQKSSQAPKLLFHYYDKDFNNEADTPDNFQSRRPNTSFCFLDIRSPGLGDTAMYLCATSPPGTNTGELFFGEGSRLTVL.

CDR3 coding DNA: TGTGCCAGCAAATCGTTTAGCGGGGGTGGGAATGAGCAGTTCTTC. Translated, it gives CASKSFSGGGNEQFF. This chain uses TRBV12-3 or TRBV12-4 with TRBJ2-1, with 9 nucleotides matching TRBD2. Trimming took 7 bases from V and 7 from J; bases not matched to a gene: 11. This CDR3 region has 15 residues.

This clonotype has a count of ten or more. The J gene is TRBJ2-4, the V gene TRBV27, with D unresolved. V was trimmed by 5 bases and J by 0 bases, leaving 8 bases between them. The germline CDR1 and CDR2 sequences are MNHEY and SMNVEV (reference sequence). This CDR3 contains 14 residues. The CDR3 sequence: CASSPYLAKNIQYF. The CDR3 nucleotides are TGTGCCAGCAGTCCTTACTTAGCCAAAAACATTCAGTACTTC.

The CDR3 reads CASSQVLGRNTGELFF. The DNA for the CDR3 is TGCGCCAGCAGCCAAGTTTTGGGTCGGAACACCGGGGAGCTGTTTTTT. This chain links TRBV4-3 with TRBJ2-2; D ambiguous. The CDR3 runs to 16 residues. With 1 base removed from V and 1 base from J, the gap between germline ends came to 10 bases. CDR1 and CDR2 (germline): LGHNA, YSLEER.

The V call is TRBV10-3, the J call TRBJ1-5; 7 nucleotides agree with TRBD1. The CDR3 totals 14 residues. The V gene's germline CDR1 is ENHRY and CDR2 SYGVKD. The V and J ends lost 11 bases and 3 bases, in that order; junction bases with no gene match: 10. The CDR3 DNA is TGTGCCTCCCCCCGGGGACAGTACAATCAGCCCCAGCATTTT. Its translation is CASPRGQYNQPQHF.

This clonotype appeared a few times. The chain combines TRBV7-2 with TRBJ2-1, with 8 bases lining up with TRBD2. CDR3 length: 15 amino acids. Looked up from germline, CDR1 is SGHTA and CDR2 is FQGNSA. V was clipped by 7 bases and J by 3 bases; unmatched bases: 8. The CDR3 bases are TGTGCCAGCATCACGACTAGCGCTTACTACAATGAGCAGTTCTTC. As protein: CASITTSAYYNEQFF.

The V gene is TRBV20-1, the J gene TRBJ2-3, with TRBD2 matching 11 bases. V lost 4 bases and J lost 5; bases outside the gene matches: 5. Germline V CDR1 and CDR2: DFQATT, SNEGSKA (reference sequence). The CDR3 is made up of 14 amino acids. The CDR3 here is CSATPGLAGDTQYF. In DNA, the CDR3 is TGCAGTGCTACCCCCGGACTAGCGGGAGATACGCAGTATTTT.

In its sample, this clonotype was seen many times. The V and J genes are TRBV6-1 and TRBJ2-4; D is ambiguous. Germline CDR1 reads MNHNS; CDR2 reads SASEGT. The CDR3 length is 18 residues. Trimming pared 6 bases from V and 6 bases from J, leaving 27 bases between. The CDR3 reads CASRRSPTQRVKPNIQYF. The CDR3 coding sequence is TGTGCCAGCAGAAGATCCCCCACACAGCGAGTTAAACCAAACATTCAGTACTTC.